One T cell receptor (beta chain) is described in this entry. These data belong to a study of T cells after yellow fever vaccination. In TCRdb, the 5' RACE reads were re-called with MiXCR into one record per CDR3 protein. The table includes some 600,000 distinct CDR3 sequences, about 12% detected once. The sample in question was PBMCs, obtained on the day of the yellow fever booster vaccination. This receptor was identified in a man younger than 45 who received the YFV17D yellow fever vaccine.

The CDR3 DNA reads TGCAGCGTTGAAGATTTCGTCGGGGCTAGCGGGTGGAATGAGCAGTTCTTC. Amino acids: CSVEDFVGASGWNEQFF. The chain employs TRBV29-1 and TRBJ2-1; 8 bases are a match to TRBD2. The length of the CDR3 is 17 residues. Germline values: CDR1 SQVTM, CDR2 ANQGSEA. The junction had 14 bases not matched to a gene; V was cut back by 0 bases and J by 7 bases.